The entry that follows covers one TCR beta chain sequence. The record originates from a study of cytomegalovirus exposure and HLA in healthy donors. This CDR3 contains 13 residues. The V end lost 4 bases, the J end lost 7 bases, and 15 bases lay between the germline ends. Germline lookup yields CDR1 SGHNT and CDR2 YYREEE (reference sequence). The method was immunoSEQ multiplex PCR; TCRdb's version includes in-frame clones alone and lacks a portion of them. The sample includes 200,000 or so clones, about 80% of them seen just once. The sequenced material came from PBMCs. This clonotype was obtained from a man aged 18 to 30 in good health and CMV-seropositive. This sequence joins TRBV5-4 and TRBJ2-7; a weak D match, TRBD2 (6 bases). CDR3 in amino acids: CASSLTLGGEQYF. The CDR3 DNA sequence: TGTGCCAGCAGCCTCACCCTTGGGGGGGAGCAGTACTTC. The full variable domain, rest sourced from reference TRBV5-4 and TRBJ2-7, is ETGVTQSPTHLIKTRGQQVTLRCSSQSGHNTVSWYQQALGQGPQFIFQYYREEENGRGNFPPRFSGLQFPNYSSELNVNALELDDSALYLCASSLTLGGEQYFGPGTRLTVT.